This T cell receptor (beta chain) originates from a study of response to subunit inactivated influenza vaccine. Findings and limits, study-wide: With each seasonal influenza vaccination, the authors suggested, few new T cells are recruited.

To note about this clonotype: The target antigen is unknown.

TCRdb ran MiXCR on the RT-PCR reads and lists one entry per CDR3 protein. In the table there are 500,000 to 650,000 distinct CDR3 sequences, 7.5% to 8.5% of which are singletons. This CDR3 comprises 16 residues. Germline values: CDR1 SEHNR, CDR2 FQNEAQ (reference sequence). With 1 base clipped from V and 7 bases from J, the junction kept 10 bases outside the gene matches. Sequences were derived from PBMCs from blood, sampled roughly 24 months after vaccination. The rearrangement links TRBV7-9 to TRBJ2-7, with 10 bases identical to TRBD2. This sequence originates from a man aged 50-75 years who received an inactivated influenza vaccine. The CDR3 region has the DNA TGTGCCAGCAGCTTAGTTGCTAGCGGGGGACTAGGAGAGCAGTACTTC. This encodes CASSLVASGGLGEQYF.